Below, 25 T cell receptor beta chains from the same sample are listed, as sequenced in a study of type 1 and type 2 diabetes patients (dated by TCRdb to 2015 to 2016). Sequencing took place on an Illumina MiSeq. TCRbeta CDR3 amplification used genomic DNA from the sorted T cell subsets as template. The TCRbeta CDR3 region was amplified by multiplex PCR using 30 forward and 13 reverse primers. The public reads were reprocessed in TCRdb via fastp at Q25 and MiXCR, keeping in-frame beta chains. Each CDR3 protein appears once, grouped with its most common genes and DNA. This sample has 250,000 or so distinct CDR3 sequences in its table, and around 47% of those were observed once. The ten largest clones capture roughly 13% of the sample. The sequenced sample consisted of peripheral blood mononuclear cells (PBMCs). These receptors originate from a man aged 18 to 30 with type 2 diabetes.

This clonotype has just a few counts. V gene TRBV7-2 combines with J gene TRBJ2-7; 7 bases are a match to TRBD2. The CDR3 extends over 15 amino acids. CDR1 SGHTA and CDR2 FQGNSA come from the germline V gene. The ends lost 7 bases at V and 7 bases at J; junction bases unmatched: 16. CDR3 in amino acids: CASTQGLVGGREQYF. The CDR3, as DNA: TGTGCCAGCACCCAAGGACTAGTAGGTGGGCGGGAGCAGTACTTC.

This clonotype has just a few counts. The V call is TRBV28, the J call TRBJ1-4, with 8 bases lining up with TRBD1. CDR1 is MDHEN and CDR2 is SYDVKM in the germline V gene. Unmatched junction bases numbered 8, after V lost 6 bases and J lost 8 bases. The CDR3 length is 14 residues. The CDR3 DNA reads TGTGCCAGCAGGACGGGACAGGTGTACGAAAAACTGTTTTTT. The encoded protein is CASRTGQVYEKLFF. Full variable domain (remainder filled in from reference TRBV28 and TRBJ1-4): DVKVTQSSRYLVKRTGEKVFLECVQDMDHENMFWYRQDPGLGLRLIYFSYDVKMKEKGDIPEGYSVSREKKERFSLILESASTNQTSMYLCASRTGQVYEKLFFGSGTQLSVL.

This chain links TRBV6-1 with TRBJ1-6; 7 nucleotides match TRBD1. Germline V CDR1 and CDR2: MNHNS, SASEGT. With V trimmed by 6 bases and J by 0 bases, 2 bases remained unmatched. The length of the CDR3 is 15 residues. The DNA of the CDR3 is TGTGCCAGCAGGGGACAGAGCTCCTATAATTCACCCCTCCACTTT. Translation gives CASRGQSSYNSPLHF.

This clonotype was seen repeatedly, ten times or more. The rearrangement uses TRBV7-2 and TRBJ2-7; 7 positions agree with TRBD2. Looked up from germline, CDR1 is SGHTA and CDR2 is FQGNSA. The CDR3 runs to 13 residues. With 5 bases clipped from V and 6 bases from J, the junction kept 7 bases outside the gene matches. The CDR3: CASSRTGTTEQYF. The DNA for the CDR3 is TGTGCCAGCAGCCGGACGGGGACTACCGAGCAGTACTTC. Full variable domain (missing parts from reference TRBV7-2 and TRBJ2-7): GAGVSQSPSNKVTEKGKDVELRCDPISGHTALYWYRQSLGQGLEFLIYFQGNSAPDKSGLPSDRFSAERTGGSVSTLTIQRTQQEDSAVYLCASSRTGTTEQYFGPGTRLTVT.

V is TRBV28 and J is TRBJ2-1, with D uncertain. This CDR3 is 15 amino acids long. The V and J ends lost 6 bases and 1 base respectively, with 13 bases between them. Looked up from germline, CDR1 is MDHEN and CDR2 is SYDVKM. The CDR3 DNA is TGTGCCAGCAGCCATTTAACGCCATCCTACAATGAGCAGTTCTTC. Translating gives CASSHLTPSYNEQFF.

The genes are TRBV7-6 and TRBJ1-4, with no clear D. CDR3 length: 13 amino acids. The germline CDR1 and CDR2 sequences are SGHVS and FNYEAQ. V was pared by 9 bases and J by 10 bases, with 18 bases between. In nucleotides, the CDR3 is TGTGCCAGTCTCCCCAGCGGGAATACAAAACTGTTTTTT. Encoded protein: CASLPSGNTKLFF.

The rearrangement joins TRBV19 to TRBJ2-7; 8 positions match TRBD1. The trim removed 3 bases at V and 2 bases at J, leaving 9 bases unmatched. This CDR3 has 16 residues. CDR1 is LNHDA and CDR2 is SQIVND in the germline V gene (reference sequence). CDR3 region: CASSIEEAGGPYEQYF. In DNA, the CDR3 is TGTGCCAGTAGTATTGAGGAGGCAGGGGGCCCCTACGAGCAGTACTTC.

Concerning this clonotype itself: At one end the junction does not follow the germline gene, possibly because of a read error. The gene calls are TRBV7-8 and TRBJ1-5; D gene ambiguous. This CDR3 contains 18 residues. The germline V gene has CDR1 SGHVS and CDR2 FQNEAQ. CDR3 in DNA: TGTGCAAGCAGCTTAGGTACCGGGTGGGCCCTGAGCAATCAGCCCCAGCATTTT. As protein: CASSLGTGWALSNQPQHF. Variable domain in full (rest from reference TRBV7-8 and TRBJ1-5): GAGVSQSPRYKVAKRGQDVALRCDPISGHVSLFWYQQALGQGPEFLTYFQNEAQLDKSGLPSDRFFAERPEGSVSTLKIQRTQQEDSAVYLCASSLGTGWALSNQPQHFGDGTRLSIL.

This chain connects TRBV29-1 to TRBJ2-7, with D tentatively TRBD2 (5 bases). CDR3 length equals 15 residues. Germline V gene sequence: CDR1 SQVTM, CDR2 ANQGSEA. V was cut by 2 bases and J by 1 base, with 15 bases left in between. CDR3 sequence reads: CSVESPSEESYEQYF. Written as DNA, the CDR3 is TGCAGCGTTGAATCCCCCTCGGAGGAGTCCTACGAGCAGTACTTC.

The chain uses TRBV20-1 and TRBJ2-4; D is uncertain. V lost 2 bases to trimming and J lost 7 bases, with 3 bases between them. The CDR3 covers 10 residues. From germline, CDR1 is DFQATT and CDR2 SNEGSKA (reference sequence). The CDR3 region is CSARRNIQYF. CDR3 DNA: TGCAGTGCTAGACGTAACATTCAGTACTTC.

CDR3 in amino acids: CASSLEGGGGYTF. The CDR3 coding sequence is TGTGCCAGCAGTTTAGAAGGGGGGGGTGGCTACACCTTC. The V call is TRBV27, the J call TRBJ1-2; D is possibly TRBD1 (6 bases). The CDR3 totals 13 residues. Germline lookup yields CDR1 MNHEY and CDR2 SMNVEV (reference sequence). The V and J ends lost 2 bases and 7 bases respectively, with 11 bases between them.

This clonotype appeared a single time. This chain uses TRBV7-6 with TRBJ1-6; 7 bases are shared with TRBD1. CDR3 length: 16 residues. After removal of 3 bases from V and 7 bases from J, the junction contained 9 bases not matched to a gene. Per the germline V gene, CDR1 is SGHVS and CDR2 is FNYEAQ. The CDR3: CASSLGNRGINSPLHF. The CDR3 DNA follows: TGTGCCAGCAGCTTGGGCAACAGGGGAATAAATTCACCCCTCCACTTT.

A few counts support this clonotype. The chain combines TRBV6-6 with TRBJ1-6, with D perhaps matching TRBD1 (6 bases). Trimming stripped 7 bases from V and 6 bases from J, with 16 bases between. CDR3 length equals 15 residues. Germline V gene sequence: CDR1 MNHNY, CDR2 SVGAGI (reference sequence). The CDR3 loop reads CASKNPGHINSPLHF. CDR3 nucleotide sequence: TGTGCCAGCAAGAATCCGGGACACATTAATTCACCCCTCCACTTT.

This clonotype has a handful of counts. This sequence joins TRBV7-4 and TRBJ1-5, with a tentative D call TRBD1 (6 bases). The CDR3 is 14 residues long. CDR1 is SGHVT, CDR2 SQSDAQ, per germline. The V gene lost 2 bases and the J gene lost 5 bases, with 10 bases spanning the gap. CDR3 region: CASSLTTGHQPQHF. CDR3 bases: TGTGCCAGCAGCTTAACCACAGGGCATCAGCCCCAGCATTTT.

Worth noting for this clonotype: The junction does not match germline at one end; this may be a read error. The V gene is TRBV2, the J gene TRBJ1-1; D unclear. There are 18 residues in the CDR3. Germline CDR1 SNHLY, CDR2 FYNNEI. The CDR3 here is CAGSPHPNRTGMNTEAFF. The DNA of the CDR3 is TGTGCCGGCAGCCCCCACCCGAATCGGACGGGTATGAACACTGAAGCTTTCTTT.

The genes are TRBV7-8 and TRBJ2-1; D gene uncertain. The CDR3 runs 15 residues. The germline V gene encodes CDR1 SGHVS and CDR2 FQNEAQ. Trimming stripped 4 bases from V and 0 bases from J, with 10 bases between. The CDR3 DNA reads TGTGCCAGCAGCTCGGGCAGGAGCTCCTACAATGAGCAGTTCTTC. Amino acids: CASSSGRSSYNEQFF.

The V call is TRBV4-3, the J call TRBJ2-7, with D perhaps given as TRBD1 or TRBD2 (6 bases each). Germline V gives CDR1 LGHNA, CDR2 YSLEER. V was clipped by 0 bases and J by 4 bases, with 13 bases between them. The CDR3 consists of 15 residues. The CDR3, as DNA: TGCGCCAGCAGCCAAGATAGAGGGGGGTCTTACGAGCAGTACTTC. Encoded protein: CASSQDRGGSYEQYF.

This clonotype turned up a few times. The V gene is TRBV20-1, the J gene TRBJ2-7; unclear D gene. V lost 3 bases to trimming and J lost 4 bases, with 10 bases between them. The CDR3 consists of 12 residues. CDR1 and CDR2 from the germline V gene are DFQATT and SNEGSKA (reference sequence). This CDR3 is CSARFVLYEQYF. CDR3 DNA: TGCAGTGCTAGGTTTGTTCTGTACGAGCAGTACTTC.

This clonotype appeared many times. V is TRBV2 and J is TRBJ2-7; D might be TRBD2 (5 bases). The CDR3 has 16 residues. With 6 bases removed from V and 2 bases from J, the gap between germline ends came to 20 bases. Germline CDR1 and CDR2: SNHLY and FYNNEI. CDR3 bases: TGTGCCAGCAGCCTTCTCCCACCCGGGGATACCTACGAGCAGTACTTC. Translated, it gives CASSLLPPGDTYEQYF.

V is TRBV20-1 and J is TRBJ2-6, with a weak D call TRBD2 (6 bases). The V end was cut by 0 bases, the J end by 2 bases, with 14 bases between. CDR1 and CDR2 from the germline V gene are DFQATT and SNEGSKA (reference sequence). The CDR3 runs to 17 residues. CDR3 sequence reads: CSARDRRGVAGANVLTF. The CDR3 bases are TGCAGTGCTAGAGATAGGCGGGGCGTTGCTGGGGCCAACGTCCTGACTTTC.

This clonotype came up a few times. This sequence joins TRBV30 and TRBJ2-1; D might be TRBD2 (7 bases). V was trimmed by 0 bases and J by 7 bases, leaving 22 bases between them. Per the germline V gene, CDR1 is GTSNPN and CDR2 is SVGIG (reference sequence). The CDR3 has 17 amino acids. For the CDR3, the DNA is TGTGCCTGGAGTGTCGGGATGATAGGGGGAGGGATAAATGAGCAGTTCTTC. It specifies CAWSVGMIGGGINEQFF. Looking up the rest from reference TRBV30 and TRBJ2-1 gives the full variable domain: SQTIHQWPATLVQPVGSPLSLECTVEGTSNPNLYWYRQAAGRGLQLLFYSVGIGQISSEVPQNLSASRPQDRQFILSSKKLLLSDSGFYLCAWSVGMIGGGINEQFFGPGTRLTVL.

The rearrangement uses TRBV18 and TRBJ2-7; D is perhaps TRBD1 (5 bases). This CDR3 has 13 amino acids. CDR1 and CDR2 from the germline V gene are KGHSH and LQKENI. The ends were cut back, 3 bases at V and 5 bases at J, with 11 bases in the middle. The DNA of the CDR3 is TGTGCCAGCTCACCTCAAAGGGGTGACGAGCAGTACTTC. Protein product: CASSPQRGDEQYF. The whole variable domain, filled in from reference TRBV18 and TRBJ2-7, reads NAGVMQNPRHLVRRRGQEARLRCSPMKGHSHVYWYRQLPEEGLKFMVYLQKENIIDESGMPKERFSAEFPKEGPSILRIQQVVRGDSAAYFCASSPQRGDEQYFGPGTRLTVT.

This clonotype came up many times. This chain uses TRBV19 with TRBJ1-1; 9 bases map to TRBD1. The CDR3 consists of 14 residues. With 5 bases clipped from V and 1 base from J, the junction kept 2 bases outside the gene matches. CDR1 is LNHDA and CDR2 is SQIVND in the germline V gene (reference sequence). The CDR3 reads CASSPDRGNTEAFF. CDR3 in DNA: TGTGCCAGTAGTCCGGACAGGGGGAACACTGAAGCTTTCTTT.

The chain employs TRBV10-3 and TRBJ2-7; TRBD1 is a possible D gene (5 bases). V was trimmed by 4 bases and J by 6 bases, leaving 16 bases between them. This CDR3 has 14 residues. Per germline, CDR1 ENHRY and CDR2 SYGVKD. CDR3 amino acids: CAISAGQTTCEQYF. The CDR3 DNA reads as TGTGCCATCAGTGCCGGACAAACGACCTGCGAGCAGTACTTC.

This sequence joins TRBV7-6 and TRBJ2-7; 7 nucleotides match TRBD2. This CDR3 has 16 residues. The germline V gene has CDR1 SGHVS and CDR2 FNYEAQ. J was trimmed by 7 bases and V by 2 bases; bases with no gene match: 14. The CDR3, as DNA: TGTGCCAGCAGCTTATTTTCTGCGGGGGACGGGGGTGAGCAGTACTTC. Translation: CASSLFSAGDGGEQYF.